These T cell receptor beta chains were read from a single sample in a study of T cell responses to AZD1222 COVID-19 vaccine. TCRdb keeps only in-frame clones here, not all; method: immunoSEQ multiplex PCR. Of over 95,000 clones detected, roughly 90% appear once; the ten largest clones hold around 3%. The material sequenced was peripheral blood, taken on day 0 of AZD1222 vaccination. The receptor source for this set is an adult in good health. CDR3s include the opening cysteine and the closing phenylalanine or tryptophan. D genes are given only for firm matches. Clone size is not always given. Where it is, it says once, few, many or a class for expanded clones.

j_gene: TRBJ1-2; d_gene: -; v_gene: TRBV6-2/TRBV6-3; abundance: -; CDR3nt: TGTGCCAGCAGTGGCGACGACTTAGATGGCTACACCTTC; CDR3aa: CASSGDDLDGYTF
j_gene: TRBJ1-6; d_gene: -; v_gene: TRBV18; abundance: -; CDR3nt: TGTGCCAGCTCACCCAGCAAGTATAATTCACCCCTCCACTTT; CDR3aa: CASSPSKYNSPLHF
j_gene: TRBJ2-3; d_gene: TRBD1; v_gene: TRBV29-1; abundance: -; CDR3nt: TGCAGCATACGACCGGGACAGAACACAGATACGCAGTATTTT; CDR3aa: CSIRPGQNTDTQYF
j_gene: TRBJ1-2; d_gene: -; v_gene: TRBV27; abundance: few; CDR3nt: TGTGCCACCAGGCAGACAGGCAGCAACTATGGCTACACCTTC; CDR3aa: CATRQTGSNYGYTF
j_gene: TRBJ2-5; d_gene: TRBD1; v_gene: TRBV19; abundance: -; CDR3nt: TGTGCCAGTAAGACAGGGGGTCCTGGAGAGACCCAGTACTTC; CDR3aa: CASKTGGPGETQYF
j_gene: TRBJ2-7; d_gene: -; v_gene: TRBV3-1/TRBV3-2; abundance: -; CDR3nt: TGTGCCAGCAGCCAAGATCCCCTAGCGCCCTCCTACGAGCAGTACTTC; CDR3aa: CASSQDPLAPSYEQYF
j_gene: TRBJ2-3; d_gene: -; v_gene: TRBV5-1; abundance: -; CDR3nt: TGCGCCAGCAGCTTCGGGGACACAGATACGCAGTATTTT; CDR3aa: CASSFGDTDTQYF
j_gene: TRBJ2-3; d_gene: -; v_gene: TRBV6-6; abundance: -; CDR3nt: TGTGCCAGCAGATCAGGGCCTGACGCCACAGATACGCAGTATTTT; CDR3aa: CASRSGPDATDTQYF
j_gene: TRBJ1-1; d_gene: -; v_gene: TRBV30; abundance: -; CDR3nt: TGTGCCTGGAGTGTCAGGGGCACTGAAGCTTTCTTT; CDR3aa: CAWSVRGTEAFF
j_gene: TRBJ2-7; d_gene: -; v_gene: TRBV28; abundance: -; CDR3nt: TGTGCCAGCAGTTTATCCCGCCACTGGGGAGGCCGCTCCTACGAGCAGTACTTC; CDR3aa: CASSLSRHWGGRSYEQYF
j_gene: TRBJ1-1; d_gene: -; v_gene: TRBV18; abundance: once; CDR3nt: TGTGCCAGCTCACCACTCCTGGACGAGGAAGCTTTCTTT; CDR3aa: CASSPLLDEEAFF
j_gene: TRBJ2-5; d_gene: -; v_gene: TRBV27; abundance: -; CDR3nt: TGTGCCAGCAGTTTCCCTAGGGCGGAGACCCAGTACTTC; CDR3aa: CASSFPRAETQYF
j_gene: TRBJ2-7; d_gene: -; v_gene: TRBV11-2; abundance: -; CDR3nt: TGTGCCAGCAGCTTAGATGGGAGGACCTACGAGCAGTACTTC; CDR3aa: CASSLDGRTYEQYF
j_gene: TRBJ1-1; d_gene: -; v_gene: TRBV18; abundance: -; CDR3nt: TGTGCCAGCTCACCAGGGGGGTGGAACACTGAAGCTTTCTTT; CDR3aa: CASSPGGWNTEAFF
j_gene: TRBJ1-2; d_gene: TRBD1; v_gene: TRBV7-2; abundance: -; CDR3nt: TGTGCCAGCAGCTTCCGCACCGGGACAGGGAATGGCTACACCTTC; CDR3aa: CASSFRTGTGNGYTF
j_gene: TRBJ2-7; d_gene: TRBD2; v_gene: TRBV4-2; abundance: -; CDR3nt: TGTGCCAGCAGCTCACTAGCGGGAGGAGGAGAGCAGTACTTC; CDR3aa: CASSSLAGGGEQYF
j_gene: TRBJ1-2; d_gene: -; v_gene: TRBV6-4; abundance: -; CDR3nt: TGTGCCAGCAGTGACAGGTTTCATGGCTACACCTTC; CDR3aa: CASSDRFHGYTF
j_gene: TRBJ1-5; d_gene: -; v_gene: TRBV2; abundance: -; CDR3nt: TGTGCCAGCAGTGTACGCGGGGGCTCGGATCAGCCCCAGCATTTT; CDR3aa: CASSVRGGSDQPQHF
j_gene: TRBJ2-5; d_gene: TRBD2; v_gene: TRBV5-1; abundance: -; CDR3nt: TGCGCCAGCAGCCCCGGGACTAGCGGGGAAGAGACCCAGTACTTC; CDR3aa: CASSPGTSGEETQYF
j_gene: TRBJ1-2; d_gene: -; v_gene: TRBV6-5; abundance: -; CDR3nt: TGTGCCAGCAACGACCCGGACAGAGACTATGGCTACACCTTC; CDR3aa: CASNDPDRDYGYTF
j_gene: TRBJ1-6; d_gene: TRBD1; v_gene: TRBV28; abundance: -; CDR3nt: TGTGCCAGCAGTTCGGGGACAGGAGATAATTCACCCCTCCACTTT; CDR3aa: CASSSGTGDNSPLHF
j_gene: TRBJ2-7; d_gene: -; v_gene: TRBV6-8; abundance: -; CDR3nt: TGTGCCAGCAGGTATAGACTTTCTGGACCGTTCCCTCCGACTTACCCCTACGAGCAGTACTTC; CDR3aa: CASRYRLSGPFPPTYPYEQYF
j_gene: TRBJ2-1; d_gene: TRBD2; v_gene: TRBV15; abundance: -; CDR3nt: TGTGCCACCAAACTAAGCGGGAGTAACAATGAGCAGTTCTTC; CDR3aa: CATKLSGSNNEQFF
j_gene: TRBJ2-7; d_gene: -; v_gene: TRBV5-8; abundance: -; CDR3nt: TGTGCCAGCAGCTTGCACTACGAGCAGTACTTC; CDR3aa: CASSLHYEQYF
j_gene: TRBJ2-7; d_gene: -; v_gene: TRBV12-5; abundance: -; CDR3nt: TGTGCTAGTGGTTTAAACACCCAGGGTTTCGACGGCGAGCAGTACTTC; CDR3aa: CASGLNTQGFDGEQYF
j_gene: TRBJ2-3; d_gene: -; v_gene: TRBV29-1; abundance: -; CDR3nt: TGCAGCGTTGGCGGCCCCGGGGATGGGGCAGATACGCAGTATTTT; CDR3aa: CSVGGPGDGADTQYF
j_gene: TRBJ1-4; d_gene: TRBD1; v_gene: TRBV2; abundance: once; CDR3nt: TGTGCCAGCAGAGTCGGGACAGGGAATGAAAAACTGTTTTTT; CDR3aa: CASRVGTGNEKLFF
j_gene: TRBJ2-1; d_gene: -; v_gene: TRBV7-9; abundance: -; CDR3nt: TGTGCCAGCAGCTTAGCCCTGGGCCAGTACAATGAGCAGTTCTTC; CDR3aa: CASSLALGQYNEQFF
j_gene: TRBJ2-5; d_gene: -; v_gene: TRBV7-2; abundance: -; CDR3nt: TGTGCCAGCAGACGGGGCGTGCAAGAGACCCAGTACTTC; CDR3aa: CASRRGVQETQYF
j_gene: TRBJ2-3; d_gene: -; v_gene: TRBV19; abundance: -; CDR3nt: TGTGCCAGTAGTGGAACTAGCAGAACTAGCACAGATACGCAGTATTTT; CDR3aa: CASSGTSRTSTDTQYF
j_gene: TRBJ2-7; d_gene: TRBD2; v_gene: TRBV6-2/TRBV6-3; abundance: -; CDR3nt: TGTGCCAGCAGTCTTAGCGGGAGTAGCTACGAGCAGTACTTC; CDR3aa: CASSLSGSSYEQYF
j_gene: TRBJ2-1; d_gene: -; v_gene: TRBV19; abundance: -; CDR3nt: TGTGCCAGTAGCTATGGGGGAAACAATGAGCAGTTCTTC; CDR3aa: CASSYGGNNEQFF
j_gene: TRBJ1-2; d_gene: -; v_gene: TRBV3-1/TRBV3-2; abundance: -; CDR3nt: TGTGCCAGCACCAAGAAGGGCCAGGGGTATGGCTACACCTTC; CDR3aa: CASTKKGQGYGYTF
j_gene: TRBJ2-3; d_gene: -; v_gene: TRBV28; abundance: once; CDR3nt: TGTGCCAGCAACTCCTCCCCAGATACGCAGTATTTT; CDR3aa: CASNSSPDTQYF
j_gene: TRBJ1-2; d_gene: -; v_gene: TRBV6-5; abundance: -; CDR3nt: TGTGCCAGCAGTTTGCCCAGGGTTTCTGACTATGGCTACACCTTC; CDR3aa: CASSLPRVSDYGYTF
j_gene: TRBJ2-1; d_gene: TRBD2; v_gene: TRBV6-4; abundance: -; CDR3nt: TGTGCCAGCAGTGTGGCTAGCGGGAGCGATGAGCAGTTCTTC; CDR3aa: CASSVASGSDEQFF
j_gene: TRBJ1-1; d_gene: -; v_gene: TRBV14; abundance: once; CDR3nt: TGTGCCAGCAAGGTACAGGCGAACACTGAAGCTTTCTTT; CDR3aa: CASKVQANTEAFF
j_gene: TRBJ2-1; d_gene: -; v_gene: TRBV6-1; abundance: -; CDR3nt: TGTGCCAGCAGTGAAGCTGTCTCTCGGGGTGAGCAGTTCTTC; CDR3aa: CASSEAVSRGEQFF
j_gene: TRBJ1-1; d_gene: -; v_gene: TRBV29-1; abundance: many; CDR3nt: TGCAGCGTTGAAGATCAGGGCAGCCGCAAAGCTTTCTTT; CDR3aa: CSVEDQGSRKAFF
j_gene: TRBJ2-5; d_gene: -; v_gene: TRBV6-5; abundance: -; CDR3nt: TGTGCCAGCGGAAGAACTGAGCAAGAGACCCAGTACTTC; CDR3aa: CASGRTEQETQYF
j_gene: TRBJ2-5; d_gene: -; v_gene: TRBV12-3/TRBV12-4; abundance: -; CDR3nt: TGTGCCAGCAGCATATACCAAGAGACCCAGTACTTC; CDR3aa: CASSIYQETQYF
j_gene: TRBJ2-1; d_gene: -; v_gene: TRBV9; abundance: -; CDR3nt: TGTGCCAGCAGCGTATCGACATTTGAGCAGTTCTTC; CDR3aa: CASSVSTFEQFF
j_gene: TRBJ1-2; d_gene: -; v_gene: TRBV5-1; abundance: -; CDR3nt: TGCGCCAGCAGTGCCGAGCTCAATGGCTACACCTTC; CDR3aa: CASSAELNGYTF
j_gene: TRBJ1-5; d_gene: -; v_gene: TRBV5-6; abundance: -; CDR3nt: TGTGCCAGCAGCAAAACAGGGAAAAGCAATCAGCCCCAGCATTTT; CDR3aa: CASSKTGKSNQPQHF
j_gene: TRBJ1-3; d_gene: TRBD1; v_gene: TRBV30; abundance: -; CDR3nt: TGTGCCTGGAGTGTGGGACAGGATGGAAACACCATATATTTT; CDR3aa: CAWSVGQDGNTIYF
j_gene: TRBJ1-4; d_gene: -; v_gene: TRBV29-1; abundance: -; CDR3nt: TGCAGCGGCCGAGGGGGGGCAGAGGGCGAAAAACTGTTTTTT; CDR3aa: CSGRGGAEGEKLFF
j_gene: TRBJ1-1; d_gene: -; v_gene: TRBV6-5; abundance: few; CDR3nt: TGTGCCAGCAGTACGGGAATGAACACTGAAGCTTTCTTT; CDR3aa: CASSTGMNTEAFF
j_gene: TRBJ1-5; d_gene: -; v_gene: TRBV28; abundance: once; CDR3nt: TGTGCCAGCAGTAGGGGGGGGACGAATCAGCCCCAGCATTTT; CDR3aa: CASSRGGTNQPQHF
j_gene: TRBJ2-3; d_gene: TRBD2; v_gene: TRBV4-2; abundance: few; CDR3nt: TGTGCCAGCAGCCTGCTAGCGGGATCCATTGATACGCAGTATTTT; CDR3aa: CASSLLAGSIDTQYF
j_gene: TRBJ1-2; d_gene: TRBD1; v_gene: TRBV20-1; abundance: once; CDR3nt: TGCAGTGTGCAGGGGGCGAGGGGCTACACCTTC; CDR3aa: CSVQGARGYTF
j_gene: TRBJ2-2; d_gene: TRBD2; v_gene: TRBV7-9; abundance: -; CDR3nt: TGTGCCAGCAGCTCGGAATGGGGGGGAAACACCGGGGAGCTGTTTTTT; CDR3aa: CASSSEWGGNTGELFF
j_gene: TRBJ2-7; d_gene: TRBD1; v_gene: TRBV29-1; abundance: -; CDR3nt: TGCAGCGCCGGACAGGGTAACGAGCAGTACTTC; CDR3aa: CSAGQGNEQYF
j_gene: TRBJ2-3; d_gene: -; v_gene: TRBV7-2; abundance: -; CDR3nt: TGTGCCAGCAGCCAACGGGGTGCTAGCACAGATACGCAGTATTTT; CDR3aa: CASSQRGASTDTQYF